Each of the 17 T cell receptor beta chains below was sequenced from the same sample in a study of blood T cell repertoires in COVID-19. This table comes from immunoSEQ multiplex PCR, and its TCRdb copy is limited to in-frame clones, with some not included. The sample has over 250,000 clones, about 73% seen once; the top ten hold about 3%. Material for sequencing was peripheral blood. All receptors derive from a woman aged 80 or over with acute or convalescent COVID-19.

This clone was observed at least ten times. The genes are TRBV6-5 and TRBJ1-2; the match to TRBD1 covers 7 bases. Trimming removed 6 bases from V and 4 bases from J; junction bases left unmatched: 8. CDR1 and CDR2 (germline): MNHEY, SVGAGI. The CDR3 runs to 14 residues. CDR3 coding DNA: TGTGCCAGCAGAAAAACAGGGGTTTCCTATGGCTACACCTTC. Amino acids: CASRKTGVSYGYTF.

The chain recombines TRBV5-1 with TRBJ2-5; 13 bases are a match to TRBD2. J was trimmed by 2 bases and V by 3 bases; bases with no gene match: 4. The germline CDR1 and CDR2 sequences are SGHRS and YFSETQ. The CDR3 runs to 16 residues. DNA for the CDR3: TGCGCCAGCAGCTCGGGACTAGCGGGGACTCAAGAGACCCAGTACTTC. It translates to CASSSGLAGTQETQYF.

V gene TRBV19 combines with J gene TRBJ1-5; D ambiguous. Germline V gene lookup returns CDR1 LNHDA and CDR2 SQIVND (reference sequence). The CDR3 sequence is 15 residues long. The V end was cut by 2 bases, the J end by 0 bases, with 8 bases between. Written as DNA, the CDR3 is TGTGCCAGTAGTATATCAGCGTATAGCAATCAGCCCCAGCATTTT. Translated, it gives CASSISAYSNQPQHF.

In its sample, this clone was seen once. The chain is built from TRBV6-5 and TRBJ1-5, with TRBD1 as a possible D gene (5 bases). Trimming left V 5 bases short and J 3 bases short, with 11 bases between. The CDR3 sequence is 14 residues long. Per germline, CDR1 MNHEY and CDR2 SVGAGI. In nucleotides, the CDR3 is TGTGCCAGCAGTCGGGGAGGGGTCAATCAGCCCCAGCATTTT. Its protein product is CASSRGGVNQPQHF.

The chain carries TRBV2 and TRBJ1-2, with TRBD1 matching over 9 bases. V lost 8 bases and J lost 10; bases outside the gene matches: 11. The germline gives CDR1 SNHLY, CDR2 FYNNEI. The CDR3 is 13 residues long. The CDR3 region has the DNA TGTGCCAGCCAGCGGGACAGGGATCTGTTCTACACCTTC. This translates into CASQRDRDLFYTF.

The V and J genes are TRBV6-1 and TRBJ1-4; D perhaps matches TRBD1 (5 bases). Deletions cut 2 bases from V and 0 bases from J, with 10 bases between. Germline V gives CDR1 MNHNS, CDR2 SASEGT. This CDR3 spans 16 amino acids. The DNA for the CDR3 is TGTGCCAGCAGTGAAACAGGACACGCAACTAATGAAAAACTGTTTTTT. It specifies CASSETGHATNEKLFF.

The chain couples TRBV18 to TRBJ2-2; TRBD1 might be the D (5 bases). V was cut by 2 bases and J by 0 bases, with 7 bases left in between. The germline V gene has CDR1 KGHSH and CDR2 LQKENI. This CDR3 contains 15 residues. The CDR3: CASSPMTANTGELFF. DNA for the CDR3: TGTGCCAGCTCACCAATGACAGCGAACACCGGGGAGCTGTTTTTT.

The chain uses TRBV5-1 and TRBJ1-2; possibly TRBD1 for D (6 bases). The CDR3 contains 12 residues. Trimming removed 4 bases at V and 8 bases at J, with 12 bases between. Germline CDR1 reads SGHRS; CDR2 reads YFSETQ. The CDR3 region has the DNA TGCGCCAGCAGCCCAGGGGAAGGGGGCTACACCTTC. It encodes CASSPGEGGYTF.

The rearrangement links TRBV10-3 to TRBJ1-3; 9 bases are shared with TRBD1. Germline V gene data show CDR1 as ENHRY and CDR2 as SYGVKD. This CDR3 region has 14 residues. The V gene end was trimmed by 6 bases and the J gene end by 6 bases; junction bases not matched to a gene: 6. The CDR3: CAISLTGGENTIYF. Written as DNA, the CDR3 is TGTGCCATCAGCCTGACAGGGGGAGAAAACACCATATATTTT.

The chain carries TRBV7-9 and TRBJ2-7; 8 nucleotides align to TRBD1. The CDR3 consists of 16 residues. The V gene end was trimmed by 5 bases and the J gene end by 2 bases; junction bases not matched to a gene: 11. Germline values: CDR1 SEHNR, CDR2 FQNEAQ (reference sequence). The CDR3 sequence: CASSRLGTGFPYEQYF. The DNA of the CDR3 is TGTGCCAGCAGCCGACTGGGGACAGGATTTCCCTACGAGCAGTACTTC.

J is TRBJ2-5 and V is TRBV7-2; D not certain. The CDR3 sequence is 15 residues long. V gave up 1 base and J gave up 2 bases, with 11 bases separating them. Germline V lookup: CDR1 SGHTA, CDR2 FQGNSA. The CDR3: CASSLGVRRQETQYF. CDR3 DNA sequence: TGTGCCAGCAGCTTAGGTGTTAGGCGGCAAGAGACCCAGTACTTC.

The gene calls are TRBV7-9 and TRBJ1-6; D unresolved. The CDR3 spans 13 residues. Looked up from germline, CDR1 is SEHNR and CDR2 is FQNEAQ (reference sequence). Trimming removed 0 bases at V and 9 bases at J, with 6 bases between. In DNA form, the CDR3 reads TGTGCCAGCAGCTTAGCGACGGGTTCACCCCTCCACTTT. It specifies CASSLATGSPLHF.

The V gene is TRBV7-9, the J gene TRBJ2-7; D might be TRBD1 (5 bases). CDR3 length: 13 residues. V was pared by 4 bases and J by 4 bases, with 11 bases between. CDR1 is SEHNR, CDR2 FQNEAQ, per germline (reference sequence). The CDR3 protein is CASSSQGRYEQYF. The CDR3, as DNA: TGTGCCAGCAGCTCCCAGGGCCGATACGAGCAGTACTTC. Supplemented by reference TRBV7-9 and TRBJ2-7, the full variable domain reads DTGVSQNPRHKITKRGQNVTFRCDPISEHNRLYWYRQTLGQGPEFLTYFQNEAQLEKSRLLSDRFSAERPKGSFSTLEIQRTEQGDSAMYLCASSSQGRYEQYFGPGTRLTVT.

DNA of the CDR3: TGTGCCAGCAGTGAATGGGTAAGGAGCGACACAGATACGCAGTATTTT. This translates into CASSEWVRSDTDTQYF. The rearrangement joins TRBV6-1 to TRBJ2-3, with no clear D. Per the germline V gene, CDR1 is MNHNS and CDR2 is SASEGT. The CDR3 runs to 16 residues. Between the trimmed V and J ends, which lost 2 bases and 2 bases, there was a span of 14 bases.

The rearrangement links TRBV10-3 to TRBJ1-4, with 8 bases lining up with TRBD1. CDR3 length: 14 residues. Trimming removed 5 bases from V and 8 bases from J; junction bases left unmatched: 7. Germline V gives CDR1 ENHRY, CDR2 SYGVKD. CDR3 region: CAISPTGDGEKLFF. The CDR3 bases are TGTGCCATCAGTCCGACAGGGGACGGGGAAAAACTGTTTTTT.

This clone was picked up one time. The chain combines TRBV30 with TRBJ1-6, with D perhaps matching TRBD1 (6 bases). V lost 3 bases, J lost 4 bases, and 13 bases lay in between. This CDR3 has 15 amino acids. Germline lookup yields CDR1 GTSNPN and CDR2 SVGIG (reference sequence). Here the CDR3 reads CAWRTGSYYNSPLHF. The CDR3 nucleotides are TGTGCCTGGAGAACAGGGAGCTATTATAATTCACCCCTCCACTTT.

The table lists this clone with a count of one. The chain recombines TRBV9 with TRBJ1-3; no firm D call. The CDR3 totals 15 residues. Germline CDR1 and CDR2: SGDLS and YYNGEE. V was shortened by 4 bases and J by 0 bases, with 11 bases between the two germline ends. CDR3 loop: CASSPRSSSGNTIYF. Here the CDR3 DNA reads TGTGCCAGCAGCCCTAGGTCGAGCTCTGGAAACACCATATATTTT.